One sample yielded the 14 T cell receptor beta chains listed below, sequenced in a study of blood T cells in healthy people across ages. A second PCR, run for about 6 to 11 cycles, used a sample-barcoded 5' primer plus a J-beta primer mix. A single record per CDR3 protein comes from TCRdb applying MiXCR to the 5' RACE reads. The sample contains roughly 800,000 distinct CDR3 sequences, more than 20% of which appear only once. These data are also associated with another study on T cells of mothers and their children.

The sample comprised blood. The receptors come from a boy between 5 and 17 years old in good health.

The V gene is TRBV5-6, the J gene TRBJ2-3, with 8 bases that match TRBD2. The germline V gene encodes CDR1 SGHDT and CDR2 YYEEEE. The V and J ends lost 3 bases and 5 bases, in that order; junction bases with no gene match: 2. This CDR3 comprises 13 residues. The CDR3 bases are TGTGCCAGCAGCTCCGGGACTAGAGATACGCAGTATTTT. The encoded protein is CASSSGTRDTQYF.

This clonotype has just one count. The V call is TRBV20-1, the J call TRBJ2-3; D call uncertain. The CDR3 sequence is 11 residues long. Germline V gene sequence: CDR1 DFQATT, CDR2 SNEGSKA (reference sequence). V was cut by 2 bases and J by 4 bases, with 4 bases left in between. CDR3 loop: CSARSPDTQYF. The CDR3 region has the DNA TGCAGTGCTAGAAGCCCAGATACGCAGTATTTT.

This clonotype was counted only a few times. The chain links TRBV12-3 or TRBV12-4 to TRBJ1-2; TRBD1 matches 7 bases. V shed 6 bases and J 8 bases; nucleotides not matched to a gene: 12. The CDR3 covers 14 residues. In DNA form, the CDR3 reads TGTGCCAGCAGCCCAGGGACAGCCAGGGACGGCTACACCTTC. Residues: CASSPGTARDGYTF.

This chain joins TRBV3-1 and TRBJ2-3; 9 bases line up with TRBD2. The CDR3 totals 14 residues. Per the germline V gene, CDR1 is LGHDT and CDR2 is YNNKEL (reference sequence). After removal of 1 base from V and 5 bases from J, the junction contained 1 base not matched to a gene. CDR3 sequence reads: CASSQGAGGDTQYF. CDR3 sequence (DNA): TGTGCCAGCAGCCAAGGAGCGGGGGGAGATACGCAGTATTTT.

To note about this clonotype: At one boundary the junction diverges from the germline segment, which might be a read error. J is TRBJ1-5 and V is TRBV6-6; 12 nucleotides line up with TRBD1. CDR1 and CDR2 (germline): MNHNY, SVGAGI (reference sequence). This CDR3 spans 16 amino acids. The CDR3 DNA sequence: TGTGCCAGCAGTTTCCCCGGGACAGGGGGCAACCAGCCCCAGCATTTT. Translating gives CASSFPGTGGNQPQHF.

This clonotype appeared a few times. The chain joins TRBV6-6 to TRBJ2-1; TRBD1 might be the D (6 bases). Deletions cut 7 bases from V and 7 bases from J, with 17 bases between. The CDR3 is 14 amino acids. Germline assignment: CDR1 MNHNY and CDR2 SVGAGI (reference sequence). The CDR3 region is CASTESDRQNEQFF. CDR3 in DNA: TGTGCCAGCACCGAGAGTGACAGGCAAAATGAGCAGTTCTTC.

Only a few counts were recorded for this clonotype. CDR3 sequence reads: CASSLQGETEAFF. In DNA form, the CDR3 reads TGTGCCAGCTCCCTACAGGGGGAAACTGAAGCTTTCTTT. The chain is built from TRBV18 and TRBJ1-1, with TRBD1 matching over 8 bases. Looked up from germline, CDR1 is KGHSH and CDR2 is LQKENI. V lost 6 bases, J lost 5 bases, and 5 bases stayed unmatched. This CDR3 spans 13 amino acids.

This clonotype was detected a few times. The chain has TRBV20-1 and TRBJ2-5; D may be TRBD2 (5 bases). The CDR3 runs to 14 residues. The germline gives CDR1 DFQATT, CDR2 SNEGSKA (reference sequence). Trimming removed 0 bases from V and 5 bases from J, with 13 bases in between. DNA for the CDR3: TGCAGTGCTAGAGAGTACACCCGGAGGGAGACCCAGTACTTC. Amino acids: CSAREYTRRETQYF.

The CDR3 region has the DNA TGTGCCAGCAGTTACGGGGACAGTCATGAAGCTTTCTTT. Its translation is CASSYGDSHEAFF. The chain couples TRBV6-7 to TRBJ1-1; TRBD1 agrees at 7 bases. TRBV6-7 is an ORF for which the function is uncertain. V trimming: 2 bases; J trimming: 7 bases; junction bases outside the gene matches: 4. The CDR3 has 13 amino acids.

This clonotype appeared a few times. The chain couples TRBV3-1 to TRBJ2-5; D not certain. The J call could be wrong; TRBJ2-7 is a better fit for the DNA end. CDR1 and CDR2 (germline): LGHDT, YNNKEL (reference sequence). The CDR3 is 14 residues long. CDR3 nucleotides: TGTGCCAGCAGCCCCCTCCCCAGTCCCTACGAGCAGTACTTC. As protein: CASSPLPSPYEQYF.

The chain couples TRBV28 to TRBJ2-1; the match to TRBD2 covers 10 bases. The germline V gene encodes CDR1 MDHEN and CDR2 SYDVKM. The CDR3 extends over 14 amino acids. J was trimmed by 8 bases and V by 6 bases; bases with no gene match: 7. The CDR3: CASRVTSGFYEQFF. Here the CDR3 DNA reads TGTGCCAGCAGGGTGACTAGCGGGTTCTATGAGCAGTTCTTC.

The rearrangement links TRBV9 to TRBJ2-7, with TRBD2 matching 10 bases. Germline V gene lookup returns CDR1 SGDLS and CDR2 YYNGEE. V lost 0 bases and J lost 2; bases outside the gene matches: 2. The CDR3 is made up of 15 amino acids. CDR3 protein: CASSVEAGGPYEQYF. Written as DNA, the CDR3 is TGTGCCAGCAGCGTAGAAGCGGGGGGGCCCTACGAGCAGTACTTC.

This clonotype was detected only a few times. V gene TRBV29-1 combines with J gene TRBJ1-2; 7 bases fit TRBD1. V gave up 8 bases and J gave up 3 bases; unmatched junction bases: 6. This CDR3 has 12 amino acids. CDR1 and CDR2 (germline): SQVTM, ANQGSEA. CDR3 coding DNA: TGCAGCTCCCGAACAGGGGACTATGGCTACACCTTC. This codes for CSSRTGDYGYTF.

The chain uses TRBV15 and TRBJ2-1, with D unclear. Germline loops: CDR1 LNHNV, CDR2 YYDKDF (reference sequence). Trimming shortened V by 0 bases and J by 4 bases, and 13 bases separated the two germline ends. This CDR3 has 16 residues. CDR3 sequence (DNA): TGTGCCACCAGCAGAGAAGGCACACCGGGTTACAATGAGCAGTTCTTC. This translates into CATSREGTPGYNEQFF.